The 7 T cell receptor beta chains below all came from one sample that was sequenced in a study of post-analysis software for immune sequencing data. Study-wide findings and caveats: TRBV5-6, TRBV5-1 and TRBV20-1 were among roughly five TRBV segments more frequent in patients than controls.

Carried by the TCR beta cDNA libraries were unique molecular identifiers. TCRdb ran MiXCR on the PCR reads and lists one entry per CDR3 protein. The sample carries some 700,000 distinct CDR3 sequences, about 60% recorded once. These TCRs are of unknown antigen specificity. The specimen was blood. The source of these receptors is a girl aged 2-10 years with multiple sclerosis.

The CDR3: CASSERQGPSGYTF. The CDR3 DNA follows: TGTGCCAGCAGTGAACGACAGGGGCCATCTGGCTACACCTTC. The chain combines TRBV6-1 with TRBJ1-2, with 8 bases lining up with TRBD1. The CDR3 length is 14 residues. Looked up from germline, CDR1 is MNHNS and CDR2 is SASEGT. V dropped 2 bases and J dropped 7; count of bases not matched to a gene: 6.

J is TRBJ2-1 and V is TRBV15, with TRBD1 identical over 9 bases. Germline CDR1 reads LNHNV; CDR2 reads YYDKDF (reference sequence). This CDR3 is 16 amino acids long. The ends lost 3 bases at V and 6 bases at J; junction bases unmatched: 9. The CDR3 DNA sequence: TGTGCCACCAGCAGGGTGGTGGGGACAGGGAGCAATGAGCAGTTCTTC. Protein: CATSRVVGTGSNEQFF.

CDR3 loop: CASSLTGLDGYTF. The CDR3 DNA reads TGTGCCAGCAGTCTTACAGGGCTTGATGGCTACACCTTC. This sequence joins TRBV12-3 or TRBV12-4 and TRBJ1-2; a weak D match, TRBD1 (6 bases). Between the trimmed V and J ends, which lost 5 bases and 6 bases, there was a span of 13 bases. The CDR3 has 13 amino acids.

This chain connects TRBV14 to TRBJ2-3; possible D gene TRBD1, 6 bases. The CDR3 contains 15 residues. Germline V gene lookup returns CDR1 SGHDN and CDR2 FVKESK. Trimming removed 4 bases from V and 3 bases from J, with 14 bases in between. CDR3 region: CASSLRRDTTDTQYF. The CDR3 bases are TGTGCCAGCAGCCTCCGAAGGGACACAACAGATACGCAGTATTTT.

This clonotype appeared a few times. The V and J genes are TRBV7-2 and TRBJ2-7; D not resolved. The J call may be faulty, since TRBJ2-5 better matches the DNA end. This CDR3 region has 14 residues. Germline assignment: CDR1 SGHTA and CDR2 FQGNSA. The CDR3 coding sequence is TGTGCCAGCAGCTTAGAGTCAGCCGCGAAGACCCAGTACTTC. Residues: CASSLESAAKTQYF.

V and J are TRBV7-9 and TRBJ1-2, with D uncertain. The CDR3 has 14 residues. The V gene's germline CDR1 is SEHNR and CDR2 FQNEAQ (reference sequence). V was clipped by 4 bases and J by 8 bases, with 17 bases between them. In DNA, the CDR3 is TGTGCCAGCAGCTCCAAAGACGGGCGAGGCGGCTACACCTTC. As protein: CASSSKDGRGGYTF.

This chain joins TRBV12-3 or TRBV12-4 and TRBJ1-1; maybe TRBD1 (5 bases). The V and J ends lost 7 bases and 1 base respectively, with 13 bases between them. CDR3 size: 14 residues. CDR3: CASISGTPNTEAFF. The DNA of the CDR3 is TGTGCCAGCATTTCCGGGACCCCGAACACTGAAGCTTTCTTT.